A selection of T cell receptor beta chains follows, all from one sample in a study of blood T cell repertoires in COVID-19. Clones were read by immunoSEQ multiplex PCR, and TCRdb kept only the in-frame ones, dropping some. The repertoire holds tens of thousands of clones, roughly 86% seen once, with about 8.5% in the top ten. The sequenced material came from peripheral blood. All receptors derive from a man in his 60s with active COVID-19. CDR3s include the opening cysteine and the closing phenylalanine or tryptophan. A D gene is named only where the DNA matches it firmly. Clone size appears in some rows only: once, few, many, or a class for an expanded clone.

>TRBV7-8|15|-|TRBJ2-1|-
TGTGCCAGCAGCCCTCGGTTCGACTCCTACAATGAGCAGTTCTTC
CASSPRFDSYNEQFF
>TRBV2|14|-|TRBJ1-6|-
TGTGCCAGCAAGTTTCGGGGGGCTGGCTCACCCCTCCACTTT
CASKFRGAGSPLHF
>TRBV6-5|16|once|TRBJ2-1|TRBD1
TGTGCCAGCAGTTACCGGGACAGGGTTCCCTACAATGAGCAGTTCTTC
CASSYRDRVPYNEQFF
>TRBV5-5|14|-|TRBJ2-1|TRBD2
TGTGCCAGCAGCTTGGATTTGGCTAGCGGGAGAGAGTTCTTC
CASSLDLASGREFF
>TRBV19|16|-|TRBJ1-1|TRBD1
TGTGCCAGTAGTCCGCCTACAGGGGCAGGGATGGCTGAAGCTTTCTTT
CASSPPTGAGMAEAFF
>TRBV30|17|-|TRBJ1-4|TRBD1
TGTGCCTGGAGTCCGAGGGGCCCGGGACAGGCGGGTGAAAAACTGTTTTTT
CAWSPRGPGQAGEKLFF
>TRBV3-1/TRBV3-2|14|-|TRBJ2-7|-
TGTGCCAGCAGCCCACAGGGGGGGGTAGGCGAGCAGTACTTC
CASSPQGGVGEQYF
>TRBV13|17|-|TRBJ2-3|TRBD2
TGTGCCAGCAGCCTTTGGACTAGCGGGAGGGCCACAGATACGCAGTATTTT
CASSLWTSGRATDTQYF
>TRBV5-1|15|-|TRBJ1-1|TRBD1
TGCGCCAGCAGCCCGGGGGACAGGGGGAACACTGAAGCTTTCTTT
CASSPGDRGNTEAFF
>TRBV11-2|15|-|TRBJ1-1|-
TGTGCCAGCAGCCGAATGGGACAAATGAACACTGAAGCTTTCTTT
CASSRMGQMNTEAFF
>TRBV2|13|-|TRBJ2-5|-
TGTGCCAGCACTCGGGACATCCAAGAGACCCAGTACTTC
CASTRDIQETQYF
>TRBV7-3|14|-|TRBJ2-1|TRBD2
TGTGCCAGCAGCTCGGGACTAGCGGGAGTCGAGCAGTTCTTC
CASSSGLAGVEQFF
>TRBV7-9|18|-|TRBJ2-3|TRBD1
TGTGCCAGCAGCCTCAGGCCGGGACAGGGAGAGGGCACAGATACGCAGTATTTT
CASSLRPGQGEGTDTQYF
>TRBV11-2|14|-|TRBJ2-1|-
TGTGCCAGCAGCCACCTCCCCCAGGGCGGTGAGCAGTTCTTC
CASSHLPQGGEQFF
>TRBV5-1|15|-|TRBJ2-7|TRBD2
TGCGCCAGCAGCTTGGGGACTAGCGGGGGTTACGAGCAGTACTTC
CASSLGTSGGYEQYF
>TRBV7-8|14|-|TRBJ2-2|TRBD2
TGTGCCAGCAGAGCTAGCGGGAGAGCCGGGGAGCTGTTTTTT
CASRASGRAGELFF
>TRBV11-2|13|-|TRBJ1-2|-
TGTGCCAGCAGGCAGACAGGAACCTATGGCTACACCTTC
CASRQTGTYGYTF
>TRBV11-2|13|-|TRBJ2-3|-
TGTGCCAGCACTATTAGAAGCACAGATACGCAGTATTTT
CASTIRSTDTQYF
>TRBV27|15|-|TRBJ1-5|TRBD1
TGTGCCAGCAGTTCAGGGGGGACCGCTATCCGGCCCCAGCATTTT
CASSSGGTAIRPQHF
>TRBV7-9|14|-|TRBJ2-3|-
TGTGCCAGCAGCTTCTGGGGGCTGGGAGATACGCAGTATTTT
CASSFWGLGDTQYF